This TCR beta chain originates from a study of blood T cell repertoires in COVID-19. The wider study: Spain, Italy and the United States supplied samples that represented acute and convalescent COVID-19. Sample material is recorded as cDNA or gDNA derived from T cells, B-cell-depleted T cells, or PBMCs.

Trimming left V 6 bases short and J 4 bases short, with 10 bases between. This CDR3 is 12 amino acids long. Germline V gives CDR1 LNHDA, CDR2 SQIVND (reference sequence). In the original analysis: Cell counts per sample came from amplifying reference gene primers. Here immunoSEQ multiplex PCR was the method, and the copy in TCRdb shows in-frame clones only, minus some. The DNA was the basis for D and trimming; V, J and clone size are from that table. The sample has about 140,000 clones; around 82% are singletons. The chain couples TRBV19 to TRBJ2-7, with a tentative D call TRBD1 (6 bases). The sample consisted of peripheral blood. This sequence was found in a woman in her sixties with acute or convalescent COVID-19. CDR3 nucleotides: TGTGCCAGTAGCTCCAGGGGTTACGAGCAGTACTTC. This translates into CASSSRGYEQYF.